These 21 T cell receptor beta chains were sequenced from one sample in a study of CXCR3-negative and CXCR3-positive naive CD8 T cells. Study conclusions and caveats: Compared with CXCR3-negative naive cells, CXCR3-positive naive cells showed more hydrophobic TRB CDR3s.

Which antigens these TCRs recognize remains unknown. All TRB cDNA libraries came from 5' RACE performed with UMI labels. After re-calling the 5' RACE reads, TCRdb lists one entry per CDR3 protein, DNA absent. Here the sample table reports roughly 5,400 distinct CDR3 sequences. The sample consisted of naive CXCR3+ CD8+ T cells from blood. Specified subset: CD45RO-CCR7+CD27+CD95- naive CD8+ T cells expressing CXCR3 (TNR3+). Receptors were obtained from a human donor in good health. Some clones in this sample may be carry-over from other donors' samples.

The chain employs TRBV6-6 and TRBJ2-5; TCRdb's D call of TRBD1 is untestable without DNA. From germline, CDR1 is MNHNY and CDR2 SVGAGI (reference sequence). This CDR3 comprises 15 residues. CDR3 amino acids: CASTNRDRGSKTQYF.

The V and J genes are TRBV4-1 and TRBJ1-3. Germline V lookup: CDR1 MGHRA, CDR2 YSYEKL. The CDR3 is 12 amino acids. The CDR3 is CASGDSGNTIYF.

The rearrangement joins TRBV20-1 to TRBJ2-1; TCRdb's D call of TRBD2 is untestable without DNA. Per the germline V gene, CDR1 is DFQATT and CDR2 is SNEGSKA (reference sequence). CDR3 length: 16 residues. The CDR3 spells CSAEEGTRLYYNEQFF.

The chain employs TRBV29-1 and TRBJ1-1; TCRdb lists TRBD1, though no DNA is available to test this call. CDR3 length: 14 amino acids. Germline V gives CDR1 SQVTM, CDR2 ANQGSEA. This chain's CDR3 is CSVEVGETSTEAFF.

This chain uses TRBV10-3 with TRBJ2-3; the TCRdb call, TRBD2, lacks DNA for checking. Germline lookup yields CDR1 ENHRY and CDR2 SYGVKD. The CDR3 spans 16 residues. CDR3 sequence reads: CAILQSFAGVADTQYF.

The rearrangement uses TRBV6-5 and TRBJ1-6; TCRdb names TRBD1, which stays unverified in the absence of DNA. Germline CDR1 and CDR2: MNHEY and SVGAGI. CDR3 length equals 16 residues. CDR3 residues: CASSYDGTRENSPLHF.

The rearrangement joins TRBV4-2 to TRBJ2-1. CDR3 length: 13 residues. Germline V gene lookup returns CDR1 LGHNA and CDR2 YNFKEQ. The CDR3 spells CASSQSGYNEQFF.

This clonotype is called medium-sized based on its frequency. The CDR3 sequence: CSVERDLPGELFF. The chain is built from TRBV29-1 and TRBJ2-2; checking the TCRdb D call of TRBD2 is not possible without DNA. CDR3 length: 13 residues. Per the germline V gene, CDR1 is SQVTM and CDR2 is ANQGSEA.

This clonotype ranks as medium-sized in terms of frequency. The chain has TRBV29-1 and TRBJ1-2. CDR1 is SQVTM, CDR2 ANQGSEA, per germline. The CDR3 totals 12 residues. CDR3 amino acids: CSVEAGTYGYTF.

The CDR3 protein is CSAATWTSGRSYNEQFF. V usage is TRBV20-1 and J usage is TRBJ2-1; with no DNA, the TCRdb D assignment of TRBD2 cannot be verified. This CDR3 region has 17 residues. The germline CDR1 and CDR2 sequences are DFQATT and SNEGSKA (reference sequence).

This chain links TRBV14 with TRBJ1-2; TCRdb names TRBD1, which stays unverified in the absence of DNA. In germline, CDR1 is SGHDN, CDR2 FVKESK. The CDR3 extends over 15 amino acids. The CDR3 here is CASSLQDTSDYGYTF.

Measured by frequency, this clonotype is large. The chain joins TRBV6-6 to TRBJ1-2; the TCRdb call, TRBD1, lacks DNA for checking. Germline V gives CDR1 MNHNY, CDR2 SVGAGI (reference sequence). CDR3 length: 15 residues. The CDR3 sequence is CASSYPTGGEFGYTF.

This chain connects TRBV6-2 or TRBV6-3 to TRBJ2-3; TCRdb's D call of TRBD2 is untestable without DNA. From germline, CDR1 is MNHEY and CDR2 SVGEGT. CDR3 size: 17 residues. The CDR3 is CASSYWTSGGSTDTQYF.

The chain's CDR3 is CSVFGTRDQETQYF. V is TRBV29-1 and J is TRBJ2-5; the D gene TCRdb calls, TRBD1, cannot be checked with no DNA. The germline CDR1 and CDR2 sequences are SQVTM and ANQGSEA. This CDR3 is 14 amino acids long.

In terms of frequency, this clonotype is medium-sized. This CDR3 reads CSARVGPYEQYF. The rearrangement uses TRBV29-1 and TRBJ2-7; the D gene TCRdb calls, TRBD2, cannot be checked with no DNA. The CDR3 is made up of 12 amino acids. Germline V gene data show CDR1 as SQVTM and CDR2 as ANQGSEA.

The chain combines TRBV4-3 with TRBJ1-6. Germline-derived CDR1 and CDR2 are LGHNA and YSLEER. The CDR3 sequence is 17 residues long. This CDR3 reads CASSQDLRSSYNSPLHF.

The V call is TRBV5-1, the J call TRBJ2-1. Germline CDR1 and CDR2: SGHRS and YFSETQ. CDR3 size: 15 residues. CDR3 region: CASSLVLNPYNEQFF.

The chain couples TRBV2 to TRBJ2-5; TCRdb selects TRBD2, and the lack of DNA leaves this call unchecked. This CDR3 is 14 amino acids long. Per germline, CDR1 SNHLY and CDR2 FYNNEI. The CDR3 region is CASSEGTSQETQYF.

This chain uses TRBV29-1 with TRBJ1-1. Germline CDR1 reads SQVTM; CDR2 reads ANQGSEA. The CDR3 is made up of 12 amino acids. The CDR3 sequence: CSVALRPTEAFF.

By frequency, this clonotype registers medium-sized. The chain's CDR3 is CASSLEGLAGAREQYF. The J gene is TRBJ2-7, the V gene TRBV7-2; checking the TCRdb D call of TRBD2 is not possible without DNA. This CDR3 comprises 16 residues. Germline assignment: CDR1 SGHTA and CDR2 FQGNSA.

According to its frequency, this clonotype is medium-sized (0.01 to 0.1%). This chain joins TRBV7-2 and TRBJ2-3; the TCRdb D gene call, TRBD2, has no DNA to confirm it. CDR1 is SGHTA and CDR2 is FQGNSA in the germline V gene. The CDR3 length is 13 residues. The CDR3 loop is CASSTTPPDTQYF.